This TCR beta chain was observed in a study of blood T cell repertoires in COVID-19. Overall study: Sites across the United States, Italy and Spain contributed samples from acute and convalescent COVID-19. In each case, the material was cDNA or gDNA derived from T cells, B-cell-depleted T cells, or PBMCs.

The CDR3 is 13 amino acids. The V segment lost 0 bases and the J segment 12 bases; nucleotides outside the gene matches: 4. Looked up from germline, CDR1 is SGHVS and CDR2 is FNYEAQ. In the original workflow: From reference gene primer amplification, estimates of nucleated cell counts were derived. TCRdb's copy holds only in-frame clones and misses some; the assay was immunoSEQ multiplex PCR. V and J calls and clone size come straight from that table; D and trimming were deduced from the DNA. The table includes hundreds of thousands of clones, 80% to 90% detected once. Seattle cases were enrolled at active infection and followed longitudinally.

V gene TRBV7-6 combines with J gene TRBJ1-4, with 7 bases aligning to TRBD1. The source of this sequence is a woman aged 45-65 years with COVID-19, enrolled during active disease. Input material: peripheral blood. CDR3 sequence reads: CASSLARGRELFF. The CDR3, as DNA: TGTGCCAGCAGCTTAGCGAGGGGGCGGGAACTGTTTTTT.